The entry below gives a single TCR beta chain sequence along with its context. Method: immunoSEQ multiplex PCR; TCRdb's copy keeps in-frame clones and lacks some. The sample yields about 98,000 clones, roughly 80% seen once. The V end was cut by 5 bases, the J end by 1 base, with 10 bases between. The CDR3 extends over 14 amino acids. The germline gives CDR1 SGHRS, CDR2 YFSETQ. This entry is derived from a study of blood T cell repertoires in COVID-19. The specimen was peripheral blood. This receptor was identified in a man in his 70s with active or convalescent COVID-19. The chain links TRBV5-1 to TRBJ1-3; the D gene is possibly TRBD1 (6 bases). Here the CDR3 DNA reads TGCGCCAGCAGTCAGACAGGTTCTGGAAACACCATATATTTT. Its protein is CASSQTGSGNTIYF.